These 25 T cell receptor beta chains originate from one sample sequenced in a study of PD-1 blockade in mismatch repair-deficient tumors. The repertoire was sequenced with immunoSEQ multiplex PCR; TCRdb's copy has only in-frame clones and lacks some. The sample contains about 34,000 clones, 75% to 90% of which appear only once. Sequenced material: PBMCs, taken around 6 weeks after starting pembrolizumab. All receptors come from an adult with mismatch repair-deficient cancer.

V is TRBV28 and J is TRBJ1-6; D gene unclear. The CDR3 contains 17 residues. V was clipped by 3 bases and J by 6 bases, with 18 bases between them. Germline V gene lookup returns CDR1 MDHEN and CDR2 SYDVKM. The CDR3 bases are TGTGCCAGCAGTTTTGTAGCCAAGAACCGACTTAATTCACCCCTCCACTTT. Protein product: CASSFVAKNRLNSPLHF.

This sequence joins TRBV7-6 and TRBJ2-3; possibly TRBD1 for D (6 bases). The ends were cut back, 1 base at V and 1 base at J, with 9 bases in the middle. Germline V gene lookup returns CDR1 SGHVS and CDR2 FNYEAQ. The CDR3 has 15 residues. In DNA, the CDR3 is TGTGCCAGCAGCTTAGACAGGGTTCGCACAGATACGCAGTATTTT. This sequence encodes CASSLDRVRTDTQYF. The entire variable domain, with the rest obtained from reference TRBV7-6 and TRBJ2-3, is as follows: GAGVSQSPRYKVTKRGQDVALRCDPISGHVSLYWYRQALGQGPEFLTYFNYEAQQDKSGLPNDRFSAERPEGSISTLTIQRTEQRDSAMYRCASSLDRVRTDTQYFGPGTRLTVL.

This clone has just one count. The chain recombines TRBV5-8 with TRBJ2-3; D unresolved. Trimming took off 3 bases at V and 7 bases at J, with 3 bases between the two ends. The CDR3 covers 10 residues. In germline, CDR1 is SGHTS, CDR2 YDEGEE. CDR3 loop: CASSSNTQYF. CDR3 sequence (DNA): TGTGCCAGCAGCTCCAATACGCAGTATTTT.

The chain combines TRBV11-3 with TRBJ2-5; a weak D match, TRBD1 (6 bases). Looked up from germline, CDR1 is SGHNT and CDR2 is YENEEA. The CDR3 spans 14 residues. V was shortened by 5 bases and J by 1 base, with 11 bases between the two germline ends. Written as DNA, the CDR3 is TGTGCCAGCAGCCCTACAGGGCCCCAAGAGACCCAGTACTTC. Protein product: CASSPTGPQETQYF.

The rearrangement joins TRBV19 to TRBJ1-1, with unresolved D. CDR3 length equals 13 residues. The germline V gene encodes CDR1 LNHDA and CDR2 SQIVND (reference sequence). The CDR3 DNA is TGTGTAACGTGCAGCGTAGAGAACACTGAAGCTTTCTTT. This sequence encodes CVTCSVENTEAFF.

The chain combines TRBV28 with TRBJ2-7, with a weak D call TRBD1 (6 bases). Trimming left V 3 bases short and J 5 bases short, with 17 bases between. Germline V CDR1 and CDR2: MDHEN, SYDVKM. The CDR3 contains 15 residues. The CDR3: CASSFPQRGSHEQYF. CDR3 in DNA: TGTGCCAGCAGTTTTCCTCAGAGGGGGTCCCACGAGCAGTACTTC.

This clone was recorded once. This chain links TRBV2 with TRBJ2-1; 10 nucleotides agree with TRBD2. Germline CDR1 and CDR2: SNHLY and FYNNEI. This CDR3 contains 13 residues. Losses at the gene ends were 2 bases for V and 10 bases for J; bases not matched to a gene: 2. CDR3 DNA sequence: TGTGCCAGCAGTGAAAAGGGACTAGCGGAGCAGTTCTTC. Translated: CASSEKGLAEQFF.

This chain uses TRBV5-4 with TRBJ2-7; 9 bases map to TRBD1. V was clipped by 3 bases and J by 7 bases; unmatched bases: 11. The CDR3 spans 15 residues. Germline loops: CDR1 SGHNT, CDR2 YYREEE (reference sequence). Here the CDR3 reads CASSSRDRDGYEQYF. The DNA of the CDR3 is TGTGCCAGCAGCTCCCGGGACAGGGACGGGTATGAGCAGTACTTC.

Here the CDR3 DNA reads TGTGCCATTAGGACAGGGGACCAGCCCCAGCATTTT. Amino acid sequence: CAIRTGDQPQHF. The genes are TRBV10-3 and TRBJ1-5; TRBD1 matches at 9 bases. V lost 9 bases and J lost 7; bases outside the gene matches: 4. This CDR3 is built from 12 residues. Germline V CDR1 and CDR2: ENHRY, SYGVKD.

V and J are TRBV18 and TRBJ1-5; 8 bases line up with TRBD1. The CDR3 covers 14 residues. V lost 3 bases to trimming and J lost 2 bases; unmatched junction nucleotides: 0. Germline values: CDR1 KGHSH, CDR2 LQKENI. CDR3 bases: TGTGCCAGCTCACCGACAGGGGGCAATCAGCCCCAGCATTTT. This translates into CASSPTGGNQPQHF.

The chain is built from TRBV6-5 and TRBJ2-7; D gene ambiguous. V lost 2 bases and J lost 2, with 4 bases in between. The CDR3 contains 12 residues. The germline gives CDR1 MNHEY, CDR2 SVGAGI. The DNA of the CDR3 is TGTGCCAGCAGTTACGGCACCTACGAGCAGTACTTC. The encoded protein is CASSYGTYEQYF.

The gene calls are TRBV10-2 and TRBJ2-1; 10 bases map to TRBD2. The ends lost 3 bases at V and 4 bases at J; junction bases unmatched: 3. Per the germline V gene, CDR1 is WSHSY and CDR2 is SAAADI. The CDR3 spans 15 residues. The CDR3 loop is CASSDGLAAYNEQFF. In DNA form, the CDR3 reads TGCGCCAGCAGTGACGGACTAGCGGCATACAATGAGCAGTTCTTC.

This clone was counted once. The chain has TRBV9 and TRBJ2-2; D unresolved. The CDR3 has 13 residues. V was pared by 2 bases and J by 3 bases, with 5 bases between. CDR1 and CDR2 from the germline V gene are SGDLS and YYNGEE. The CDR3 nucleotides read TGTGCCAGCAGCGTCAGCGACACCGGGGAGCTGTTTTTT. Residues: CASSVSDTGELFF. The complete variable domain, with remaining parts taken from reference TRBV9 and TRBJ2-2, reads DSGVTQTPKHLITATGQRVTLRCSPRSGDLSVYWYQQSLDQGLQFLIQYYNGEERAKGNILERFSAQQFPDLHSELNLSSLELGDSALYFCASSVSDTGELFFGEGSRLTVL.

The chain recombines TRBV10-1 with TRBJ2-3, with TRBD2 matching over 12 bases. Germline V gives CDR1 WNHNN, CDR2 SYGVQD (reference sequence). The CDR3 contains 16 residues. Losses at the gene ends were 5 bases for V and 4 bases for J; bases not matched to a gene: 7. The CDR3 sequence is CASSSSGRARADTQYF. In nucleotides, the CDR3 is TGCGCCAGCAGTTCTAGCGGGAGGGCCCGGGCAGATACGCAGTATTTT.

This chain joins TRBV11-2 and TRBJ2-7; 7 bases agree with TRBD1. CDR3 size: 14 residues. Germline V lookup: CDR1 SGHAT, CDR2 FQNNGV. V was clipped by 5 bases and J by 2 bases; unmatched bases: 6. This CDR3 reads CASSHPGTAYEQYF. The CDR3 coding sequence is TGTGCCAGCAGCCACCCGGGGACAGCCTACGAGCAGTACTTC.

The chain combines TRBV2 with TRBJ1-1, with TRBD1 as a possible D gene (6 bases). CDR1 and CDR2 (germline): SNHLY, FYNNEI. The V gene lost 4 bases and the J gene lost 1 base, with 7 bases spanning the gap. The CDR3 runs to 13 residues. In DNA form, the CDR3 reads TGTGCCAGCAGTGCACAGGGGAACACTGAAGCTTTCTTT. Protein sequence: CASSAQGNTEAFF. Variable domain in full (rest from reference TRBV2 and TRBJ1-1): EPEVTQTPSHQVTQMGQEVILRCVPISNHLYFYWYRQILGQKVEFLVSFYNNEISEKSEIFDDQFSVERPDGSNFTLKIRSTKLEDSAMYFCASSAQGNTEAFFGQGTRLTVV.

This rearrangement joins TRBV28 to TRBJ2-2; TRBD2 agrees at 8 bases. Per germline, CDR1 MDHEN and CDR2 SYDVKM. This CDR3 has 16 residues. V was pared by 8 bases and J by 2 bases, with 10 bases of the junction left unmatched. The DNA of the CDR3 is TGTGCCAGCGGCCCGTTTAGCGGGAAAAACACCGGGGAGCTGTTTTTT. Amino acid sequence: CASGPFSGKNTGELFF.

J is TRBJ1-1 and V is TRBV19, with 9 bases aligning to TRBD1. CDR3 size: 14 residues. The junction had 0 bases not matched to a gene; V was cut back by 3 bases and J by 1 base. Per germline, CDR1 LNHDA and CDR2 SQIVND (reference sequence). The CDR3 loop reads CASSMDRGNTEAFF. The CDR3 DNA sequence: TGTGCCAGTAGTATGGACAGGGGGAACACTGAAGCTTTCTTT.

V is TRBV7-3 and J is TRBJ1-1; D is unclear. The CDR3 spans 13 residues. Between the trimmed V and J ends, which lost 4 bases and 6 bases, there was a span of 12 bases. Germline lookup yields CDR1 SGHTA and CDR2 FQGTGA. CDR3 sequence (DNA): TGTGCCAGCAGCTCCAGAGGGCATTCTGAAGCTTTCTTT. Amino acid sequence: CASSSRGHSEAFF. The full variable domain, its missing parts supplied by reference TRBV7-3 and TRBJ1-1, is GAGVSQTPSNKVTEKGKYVELRCDPISGHTALYWYRQSLGQGPEFLIYFQGTGAADDSGLPNDRFFAVRPEGSVSTLKIQRTERGDSAVYLCASSSRGHSEAFFGQGTRLTVV.

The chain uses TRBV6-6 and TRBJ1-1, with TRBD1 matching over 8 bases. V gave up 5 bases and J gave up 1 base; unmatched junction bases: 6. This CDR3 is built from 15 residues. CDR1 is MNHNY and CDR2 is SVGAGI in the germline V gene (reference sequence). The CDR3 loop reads CASSKTGVGNTEAFF. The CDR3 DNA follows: TGTGCCAGCAGTAAGACAGGGGTTGGGAACACTGAAGCTTTCTTT.

The CDR3: CASSQERLPYYEQYF. The DNA for the CDR3 is TGTGCCAGCAGCCAAGAGAGACTACCCTACTACGAGCAGTACTTC. This chain uses TRBV4-2 with TRBJ2-7; the D gene is possibly TRBD2 (5 bases). The CDR3 covers 15 residues. The V gene lost 0 bases and the J gene lost 3 bases, with 12 bases spanning the gap. CDR1 and CDR2 (germline): LGHNA, YNFKEQ.

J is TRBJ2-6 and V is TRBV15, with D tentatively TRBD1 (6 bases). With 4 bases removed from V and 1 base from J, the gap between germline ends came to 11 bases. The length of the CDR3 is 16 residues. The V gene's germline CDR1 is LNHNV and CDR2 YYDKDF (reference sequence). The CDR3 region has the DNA TGTGCCACCAGCAAGGACAGAGTTTCTGGGGCCAACGTCCTGACTTTC. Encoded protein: CATSKDRVSGANVLTF.

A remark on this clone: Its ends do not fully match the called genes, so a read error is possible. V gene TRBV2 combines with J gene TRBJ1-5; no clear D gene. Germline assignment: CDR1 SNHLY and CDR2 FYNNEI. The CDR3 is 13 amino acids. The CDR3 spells CAGSDRRNQPQHF. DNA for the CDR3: TGTGCCGGCAGTGACCGCAGGAATCAGCCCCAGCATTTT.

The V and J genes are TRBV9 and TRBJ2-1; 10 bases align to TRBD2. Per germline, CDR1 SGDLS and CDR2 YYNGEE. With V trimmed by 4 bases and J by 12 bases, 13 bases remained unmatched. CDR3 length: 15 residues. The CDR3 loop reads CASSLGSGLASGQFF. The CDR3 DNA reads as TGTGCCAGCAGCTTGGGTTCGGGACTAGCGTCGGGGCAGTTCTTC.

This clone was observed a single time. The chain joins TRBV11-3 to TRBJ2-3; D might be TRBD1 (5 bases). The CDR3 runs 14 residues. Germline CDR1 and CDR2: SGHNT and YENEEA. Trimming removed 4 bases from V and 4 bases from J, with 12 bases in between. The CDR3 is CASSYTEGADTQYF. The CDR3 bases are TGTGCCAGCAGCTATACAGAAGGGGCAGATACGCAGTATTTT.